Following are 14 T cell receptor beta chains from one sample sequenced in a study of blood T cell repertoires in COVID-19. Data came from immunoSEQ multiplex PCR; TCRdb stores just in-frame clones and leaves some out. In the table there are around 250,000 clones, approximately 83% of which are singletons. Sample: PBMCs or T cells enriched from blood (not recorded which). These receptors all come from a woman in her forties or fifties who had recovered from COVID-19.

The genes are TRBV27 and TRBJ2-3, with 8 bases matching TRBD1. This CDR3 contains 16 residues. Germline-derived CDR1 and CDR2 are MNHEY and SMNVEV (reference sequence). V shed 2 bases and J 4 bases; nucleotides not matched to a gene: 8. The CDR3 bases are TGTGCCAGCAGTTTAAGTAGGACAGGGAATCCAGATACGCAGTATTTT. Its protein product is CASSLSRTGNPDTQYF.

The chain employs TRBV7-9 and TRBJ1-1; tentative D call: TRBD1 (6 bases). The CDR3 runs 16 residues. The ends were cut back, 5 bases at V and 0 bases at J, with 16 bases in the middle. Germline CDR1 and CDR2: SEHNR and FQNEAQ (reference sequence). The CDR3 reads CASSPTATGMNTEAFF. The CDR3, as DNA: TGTGCCAGCAGCCCCACTGCCACAGGGATGAACACTGAAGCTTTCTTT.

The chain is built from TRBV7-8 and TRBJ1-2; 7 bases match TRBD1. The CDR3 totals 14 residues. Germline V gene lookup returns CDR1 SGHVS and CDR2 FQNEAQ. The J segment lost 7 bases and the V segment lost 0 bases, leaving 5 bases of the junction unmatched. The DNA for the CDR3 is TGTGCCAGCAGCTTAGCGCAGGGGGGAGTTGGCTACACCTTC. Residues: CASSLAQGGVGYTF.

CDR3 nucleotides: TGTGCCAGCAGATACCACGCCCCGGACACAGCCTACGAGCAGTACTTC. This translates into CASRYHAPDTAYEQYF. The genes are TRBV27 and TRBJ2-7, with a weak D call TRBD1 (5 bases). Trimming stripped 6 bases from V and 2 bases from J, with 20 bases between. The CDR3 covers 16 residues. Per the germline V gene, CDR1 is MNHEY and CDR2 is SMNVEV (reference sequence).

The V and J genes are TRBV28 and TRBJ2-7; D is unclear. Per the germline V gene, CDR1 is MDHEN and CDR2 is SYDVKM. V lost 5 bases and J 4 bases, leaving 9 bases between the germline ends. The CDR3 is 12 residues long. In DNA, the CDR3 is TGTGCCAGCAGTCCCCCCTCGTACGAGCAGTACTTC. Its translation is CASSPPSYEQYF.

The V and J genes are TRBV18 and TRBJ2-3; 10 bases align to TRBD1. The CDR3 covers 14 residues. Germline-derived CDR1 and CDR2 are KGHSH and LQKENI. After removal of 4 bases from V and 3 bases from J, the junction contained 1 base not matched to a gene. The CDR3 DNA sequence: TGTGCCAGCTCACAGGGACAGGGGACAGATACGCAGTATTTT. Protein sequence: CASSQGQGTDTQYF. Drawing the rest from reference TRBV18 and TRBJ2-3, the complete variable domain is NAGVMQNPRHLVRRRGQEARLRCSPMKGHSHVYWYRQLPEEGLKFMVYLQKENIIDESGMPKERFSAEFPKEGPSILRIQQVVRGDSAAYFCASSQGQGTDTQYFGPGTRLTVL.

This clone was observed a single time. This chain joins TRBV12-5 and TRBJ1-1, with 9 positions matching TRBD1. V trimming: 3 bases; J trimming: 5 bases; junction bases outside the gene matches: 7. CDR3 length: 15 amino acids. Germline CDR1 LGHNT, CDR2 FRNRAP. For the CDR3, the DNA is TGTGCTAGTGGTTTCGGCGGGACAGGGCGGACTGAAGCTTTCTTT. Its protein product is CASGFGGTGRTEAFF.

This chain connects TRBV14 to TRBJ1-1; D is uncertain. Looked up from germline, CDR1 is SGHDN and CDR2 is FVKESK. This CDR3 contains 13 residues. The germline V and J ends were trimmed by 4 bases and 0 bases, with 6 bases remaining between them. The CDR3 reads CASSLNMNTEAFF. The CDR3 DNA is TGTGCCAGCAGCCTCAACATGAACACTGAAGCTTTCTTT.

The V and J genes are TRBV28 and TRBJ2-7; TRBD1 agrees at 9 bases. The CDR3 runs to 15 residues. Germline values: CDR1 MDHEN, CDR2 SYDVKM. V lost 2 bases, J lost 4 bases, and 6 bases stayed unmatched. CDR3 bases: TGTGCCAGCAGTTTAGGGACAGGGACGGGGTACGAGCAGTACTTC. It translates to CASSLGTGTGYEQYF.

The V and J genes are TRBV13 and TRBJ2-7, with 8 positions matching TRBD1. The CDR3 consists of 16 residues. V dropped 5 bases and J dropped 2; count of bases not matched to a gene: 11. CDR1 is PRHDT and CDR2 is FYEKMQ in the germline V gene (reference sequence). DNA for the CDR3: TGTGCCAGCAGCCTAACGAGACAGGGGCGTCCCTACGAGCAGTACTTC. Its protein is CASSLTRQGRPYEQYF.

The chain recombines TRBV7-2 with TRBJ2-1; possible D gene TRBD2, 6 bases. CDR1 and CDR2 (germline): SGHTA, FQGNSA. This CDR3 contains 16 residues. The V and J ends lost 1 base and 8 bases respectively, with 18 bases between them. CDR3 nucleotides: TGTGCCAGCAGCTTAGTTGTGACTAGTTGGCTATATGAGCAGTTCTTC. This translates into CASSLVVTSWLYEQFF.

The chain combines TRBV18 with TRBJ2-5, with D possibly being TRBD2 (5 bases). CDR1 is KGHSH and CDR2 is LQKENI in the germline V gene. This CDR3 has 14 residues. V was cut by 2 bases and J by 3 bases, with 10 bases left in between. The CDR3, as DNA: TGTGCCAGCTCACCAATCGGGATGGAAGAGACCCAGTACTTC. The encoded protein is CASSPIGMEETQYF.

The chain carries TRBV11-2 and TRBJ2-7; D is perhaps TRBD1 (5 bases). The V end was cut by 3 bases, the J end by 3 bases, with 15 bases between. The CDR3 is 15 residues long. Germline V gene lookup returns CDR1 SGHAT and CDR2 FQNNGV. The CDR3 region is CASSFRQGVIYEQYF. The CDR3 coding sequence is TGTGCCAGCAGCTTCCGGCAGGGTGTAATCTACGAGCAGTACTTC.

This rearrangement joins TRBV2 to TRBJ1-1; TRBD1 matches 7 bases. Germline trimming cut 7 bases from V and 7 bases from J; bases unmatched to any gene: 9. The CDR3 is made up of 13 amino acids. In germline, CDR1 is SNHLY, CDR2 FYNNEI. CDR3 sequence reads: CASIRGQAGEAFF. The CDR3 DNA is TGTGCCAGCATTAGAGGACAGGCAGGTGAAGCTTTCTTT.